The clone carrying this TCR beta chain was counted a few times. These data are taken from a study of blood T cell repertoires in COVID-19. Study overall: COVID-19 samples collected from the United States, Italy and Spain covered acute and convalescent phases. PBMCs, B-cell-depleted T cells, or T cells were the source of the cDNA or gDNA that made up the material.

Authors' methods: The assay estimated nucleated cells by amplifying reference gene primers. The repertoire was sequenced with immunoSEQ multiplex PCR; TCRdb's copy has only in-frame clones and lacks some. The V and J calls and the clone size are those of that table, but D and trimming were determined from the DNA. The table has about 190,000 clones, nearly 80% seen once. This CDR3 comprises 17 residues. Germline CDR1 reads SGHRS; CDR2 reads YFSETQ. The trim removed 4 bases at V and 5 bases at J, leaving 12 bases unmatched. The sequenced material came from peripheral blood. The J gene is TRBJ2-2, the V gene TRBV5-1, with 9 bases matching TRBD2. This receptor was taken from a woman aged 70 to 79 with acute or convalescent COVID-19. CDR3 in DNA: TGCGCCAGCAGCCCAGGGGGACTAGCAGTATGGACCGGGGAGCTGTTTTTT. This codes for CASSPGGLAVWTGELFF.